The 22 T cell receptor beta chains below were found in one sample sequenced in a study of cytomegalovirus exposure and HLA in healthy donors (dated 2017 in TCRdb). Library preparation employed the immunoSEQ multiplex PCR assay. The multiplex PCR relied on a mix of 60 forward primers for TCR Vbeta segments and 13 reverse primers for TCR Jbeta segments. This immuneACCESS table, as held by TCRdb, lists in-frame sequences with V and J called but not all clones. Of the missing ones, under half trace to an unresolved V gene in checked studies; the others have no known cause. The sample's own table lists 190,000 or so clones. The ten most abundant clones make up less than 0.85% of the sample. Material for sequencing was PBMCs. All receptors derive from a boy aged 5-17 years in good health and CMV-seronegative.

The genes are TRBV19 and TRBJ1-5; 9 bases are shared with TRBD1. J was trimmed by 6 bases and V by 6 bases; bases with no gene match: 6. The CDR3 has 14 residues. CDR1 is LNHDA and CDR2 is SQIVND in the germline V gene (reference sequence). DNA for the CDR3: TGTGCCAGTAGGGAGGGACAGGGAGCTCAGCCCCAGCATTTT. Translating gives CASREGQGAQPQHF.

The chain couples TRBV6-5 to TRBJ2-7; D is perhaps TRBD1 (6 bases). With 2 bases removed from V and 3 bases from J, the gap between germline ends came to 11 bases. CDR1 is MNHEY, CDR2 SVGAGI, per germline. This CDR3 contains 14 residues. CDR3 sequence (DNA): TGTGCCAGCAGTTACAGGCAGGGGAACTACGAGCAGTACTTC. It codes for CASSYRQGNYEQYF.

The chain recombines TRBV2 with TRBJ1-1; 7 bases agree with TRBD1. The CDR3 consists of 14 residues. V lost 6 bases to trimming and J lost 6 bases; unmatched junction nucleotides: 10. The germline V gene has CDR1 SNHLY and CDR2 FYNNEI. CDR3 bases: TGTGCCAGCAGGGTCAGGGGGTGGGACGCTGAAGCTTTCTTT. This translates into CASRVRGWDAEAFF.

The chain combines TRBV5-1 with TRBJ2-3, with D maybe TRBD1 (6 bases). Germline V gene lookup returns CDR1 SGHRS and CDR2 YFSETQ. Trimming left V 0 bases short and J 6 bases short, with 11 bases between. This CDR3 is built from 14 residues. CDR3 protein: CASSLGQALDTQYF. The CDR3 DNA follows: TGCGCCAGCAGCTTGGGACAGGCTCTGGATACGCAGTATTTT.

This chain uses TRBV6-5 with TRBJ2-2; D unresolved. Trimming shortened V by 2 bases and J by 1 base, and 8 bases separated the two germline ends. The CDR3 consists of 15 residues. Germline V gives CDR1 MNHEY, CDR2 SVGAGI. The CDR3 coding sequence is TGTGCCAGCAGTTACGAGGCGCAGAACACCGGGGAGCTGTTTTTT. Translated, it gives CASSYEAQNTGELFF.

V and J are TRBV5-6 and TRBJ1-4; D is undetermined. The CDR3 consists of 13 residues. Germline V lookup: CDR1 SGHDT, CDR2 YYEEEE. Trimming cost V 1 base and J 5 bases, with 6 bases left between them. Here the CDR3 DNA reads TGTGCCAGCAGCTTGAAACAGAATGAAAAACTGTTTTTT. It codes for CASSLKQNEKLFF.

The rearrangement joins TRBV7-8 to TRBJ1-3; a possible D gene is TRBD1 (5 bases). V was cut by 4 bases and J by 4 bases, with 11 bases left in between. Per germline, CDR1 SGHVS and CDR2 FQNEAQ. The CDR3 is made up of 14 amino acids. DNA of the CDR3: TGTGCCAGCAGCTCCCTCGGACACGGAAACACCATATATTTT. Protein product: CASSSLGHGNTIYF.

The chain couples TRBV18 to TRBJ1-1, with D possibly TRBD1 on 6 matching bases. V lost 1 base and J lost 11, with 11 bases in between. The V gene's germline CDR1 is KGHSH and CDR2 LQKENI. The CDR3 covers 12 residues. CDR3 coding DNA: TGTGCCAGCTCACCACTTCAGGGGATGGCTTTCTTT. This gives the protein CASSPLQGMAFF. Supplemented by reference TRBV18 and TRBJ1-1, the full variable domain reads NAGVMQNPRHLVRRRGQEARLRCSPMKGHSHVYWYRQLPEEGLKFMVYLQKENIIDESGMPKERFSAEFPKEGPSILRIQQVVRGDSAAYFCASSPLQGMAFFGQGTRLTVV.

V gene TRBV4-2 combines with J gene TRBJ1-3; D is uncertain. Looked up from germline, CDR1 is LGHNA and CDR2 is YNFKEQ. CDR3 length: 15 residues. V lost 3 bases to trimming and J lost 4 bases, with 13 bases between them. In nucleotides, the CDR3 is TGTGCCAGCAGCCAGGCGAGTGTGGGCGGAAACACCATATATTTT. It is translated as CASSQASVGGNTIYF.

J is TRBJ2-1 and V is TRBV9; the D gene is possibly TRBD1 (6 bases). The CDR3 is 14 residues long. Trimming removed 4 bases at V and 3 bases at J, with 11 bases between. Per the germline V gene, CDR1 is SGDLS and CDR2 is YYNGEE. In nucleotides, the CDR3 is TGTGCCAGCAGCCTTCGACAGGACTACAATGAGCAGTTCTTC. Residues: CASSLRQDYNEQFF.

The rearrangement links TRBV7-2 to TRBJ2-1; D ambiguous. Germline V gene sequence: CDR1 SGHTA, CDR2 FQGNSA. Between the trimmed V and J ends, which lost 5 bases and 0 bases, there was a span of 14 bases. The CDR3 is made up of 16 amino acids. The CDR3 protein is CASSPSIVSSYNEQFF. DNA of the CDR3: TGTGCCAGCAGCCCCTCTATCGTTAGCTCCTACAATGAGCAGTTCTTC. Full variable domain (missing parts from reference TRBV7-2 and TRBJ2-1): GAGVSQSPSNKVTEKGKDVELRCDPISGHTALYWYRQSLGQGLEFLIYFQGNSAPDKSGLPSDRFSAERTGGSVSTLTIQRTQQEDSAVYLCASSPSIVSSYNEQFFGPGTRLTVL.

The chain combines TRBV29-1 with TRBJ2-1, with D unclear. V lost 8 bases, J lost 1 base, and 15 bases lay in between. This CDR3 region has 14 residues. Germline V lookup: CDR1 SQVTM, CDR2 ANQGSEA. The CDR3 loop is CSLSVSGSYNEQFF. The CDR3 DNA sequence: TGCAGCTTGTCCGTCTCCGGGTCCTACAATGAGCAGTTCTTC.

The V and J genes are TRBV28 and TRBJ2-4, with 10 bases aligning to TRBD1. This CDR3 comprises 18 residues. Germline CDR1 and CDR2: MDHEN and SYDVKM. V shed 5 bases and J 0 bases; nucleotides not matched to a gene: 10. The DNA for the CDR3 is TGTGCCAGCAGTAGGTCCGGGACAGGGGCGAAAGCCAAAAACATTCAGTACTTC. This encodes CASSRSGTGAKAKNIQYF.

The chain carries TRBV5-6 and TRBJ1-1; 8 bases are a match to TRBD1. V lost 5 bases to trimming and J lost 4 bases; unmatched junction nucleotides: 16. This CDR3 has 17 amino acids. The germline gives CDR1 SGHDT, CDR2 YYEEEE. The CDR3 coding sequence is TGTGCCAGCAGGCCACGGCTCCGGGACAGGTATCTCACTGAAGCTTTCTTT. Translated, it gives CASRPRLRDRYLTEAFF.

The chain has TRBV4-1 and TRBJ1-5, with D possibly matching TRBD1 (5 bases). The CDR3 is 14 residues long. Germline assignment: CDR1 MGHRA and CDR2 YSYEKL. V was pared by 3 bases and J by 6 bases, with 12 bases between. The DNA for the CDR3 is TGCGCCAGCAGCCATGGGGGGAGGGGTCAGCCCCAGCATTTT. Its translation is CASSHGGRGQPQHF.

CDR3 sequence (DNA): TGTGCCTGGAGTTTATGGAGGGATGAGCAGTTCTTC. Translating gives CAWSLWRDEQFF. The rearrangement links TRBV30 to TRBJ2-1; TRBD2 is a possible D gene (6 bases). Trimming left V 2 bases short and J 8 bases short, with 10 bases between. The germline V gene encodes CDR1 GTSNPN and CDR2 SVGIG (reference sequence). The CDR3 spans 12 residues.

This sequence joins TRBV25-1 and TRBJ1-1; 7 bases are shared with TRBD1. The CDR3 length is 15 residues. Losses at the gene ends were 4 bases for V and 6 bases for J; bases not matched to a gene: 11. CDR1 is MGHDK, CDR2 SYGVNS, per germline. CDR3 DNA: TGTGCCAGCAGTGGCCAAGGACAGGCCCAGCCTGAAGCTTTCTTT. Its translation is CASSGQGQAQPEAFF.

V usage is TRBV5-1 and J usage is TRBJ1-1; no firm D call. Deletions cut 1 base from V and 3 bases from J, with 13 bases between. CDR1 is SGHRS, CDR2 YFSETQ, per germline. This CDR3 region has 15 residues. DNA of the CDR3: TGCGCCAGCAGCTTGCTGGGGAGTAGCGACACTGAAGCTTTCTTT. Translated, it gives CASSLLGSSDTEAFF. Filled out from reference TRBV5-1 and TRBJ1-1, the complete variable domain reads KAGVTQTPRYLIKTRGQQVTLSCSPISGHRSVSWYQQTPGQGLQFLFEYFSETQRNKGNFPGRFSGRQFSNSRSEMNVSTLELGDSALYLCASSLLGSSDTEAFFGQGTRLTVV.

This rearrangement joins TRBV7-9 to TRBJ1-6; D remains unclear. V was shortened by 1 base and J by 10 bases, with 8 bases between the two germline ends. The germline V gene has CDR1 SEHNR and CDR2 FQNEAQ (reference sequence). There are 13 residues in the CDR3. The DNA for the CDR3 is TGTGCCAGCAGCTTAGAAGTAAGCTCACCCCTCCACTTT. Its protein product is CASSLEVSSPLHF.

The chain has TRBV5-1 and TRBJ2-3; the D is unclear. CDR3 length: 14 amino acids. Trimming took off 1 base at V and 0 bases at J, with 6 bases between the two ends. Germline V gives CDR1 SGHRS, CDR2 YFSETQ. The CDR3 is CASSLTASTDTQYF. CDR3 DNA: TGCGCCAGCAGCTTGACAGCTAGCACAGATACGCAGTATTTT.

This sequence joins TRBV6-1 and TRBJ1-2, with D uncertain. Per the germline V gene, CDR1 is MNHNS and CDR2 is SASEGT. V was clipped by 2 bases and J by 4 bases, with 14 bases between them. CDR3 length: 15 amino acids. CDR3 protein: CASSELEGSSYGYTF. CDR3 DNA sequence: TGTGCCAGCAGTGAATTGGAGGGTTCGAGCTATGGCTACACCTTC.

The chain uses TRBV7-9 and TRBJ1-2, with 8 bases identical to TRBD1. V lost 4 bases and J lost 3; bases outside the gene matches: 4. Germline CDR1 SEHNR, CDR2 FQNEAQ (reference sequence). The CDR3 runs to 14 residues. The CDR3 nucleotides read TGTGCCAGCAGCTCGGGGACAGGATACTATGGCTACACCTTC. Translation: CASSSGTGYYGYTF.